This T cell receptor beta chain appears in the sequencing data of a study of Ad26.COV2.S vaccination and SARS-CoV-2 variants. Specified treatment: 19 received Ad26.COV2.S at low or high dose, single or two shots; roughly five received placebo; per-sample allocation not given. Material that was analyzed had been drawn on day 63 after the first vaccine or placebo injection. Trimming cost V 7 bases and J 3 bases, with 12 bases left between them. CDR3 length equals 13 residues. Germline assignment: CDR1 MNHEY and CDR2 SVGAGI. TCRdb's table, derived via immunoSEQ multiplex PCR, lists solely in-frame clones and lacks some. The repertoire holds fewer than 500,000 clones, with about 91% as singletons.

The chain joins TRBV6-5 to TRBJ1-1; D is unresolved. This TCR was sampled from a person aged 18-60 years who received the Ad26.COV2.S COVID-19 vaccine or a placebo. The sample consisted of peripheral blood, taken in a trial of Ad26.COV2.S vaccine versus placebo. The CDR3 DNA follows: TGTGCCAGCATTCTCGACACCTACACTGAAGCTTTCTTT. It encodes CASILDTYTEAFF.